This T cell receptor beta chain was recorded in a study of blood T cells in healthy people across ages. Together with a sample-barcoded 5' primer, a J-beta primer mix was included in a second PCR lasting about 7 to 11 cycles. Every sample produced at least 3 million CDR3-containing paired-end reads. TCRdb re-derived calls from the 5' RACE reads in MiXCR, one entry per CDR3 protein. The sample comprises about 780,000 distinct CDR3 sequences, around half of which are singletons, and 15% to 20% rests with the top ten. Many counts were recorded for this clonotype. This CDR3 contains 14 residues. Germline V lookup: CDR1 SQVTM, CDR2 ANQGSEA. V lost 6 bases and J lost 3; bases outside the gene matches: 8.

The sequence came from a man older than 75 in good health. The sequenced sample was blood. The gene calls are TRBV29-1 and TRBJ2-3; 8 bases align to TRBD2. CDR3 bases: TGCAGCGTCGGAATTAGCGGGAATACAGATACGCAGTATTTT. The encoded protein is CSVGISGNTDTQYF.